Presented here are 27 T cell receptor beta chains from one specimen sequenced in a study of Tregs in tolerant kidney transplant recipients. Recipients received nonmyeloablative bone marrow transplants from related graft donors, with transient mixed chimerism. TCRdb keeps only in-frame clones here, not all; method: immunoSEQ multiplex PCR. The sample's table shows around 33,000 clones. This specimen consisted of CD4+ T cells from blood (PBMCs), obtained 24 months after the transplant. These receptor sequences come from a human patient who received a combined kidney and bone marrow transplant. Some of the T cells may derive from the graft donor.

In the case of this clone: The read comes to an end 3 residues before the CDR3 does, leaving the germline J gene to fill in the end. V usage is TRBV5-1 and J usage is TRBJ2-5; 10 bases are a match to TRBD1. J was trimmed by 5 bases and V by 4 bases; bases with no gene match: 5. This CDR3 is built from 14 residues. Per the germline V gene, CDR1 is SGHRS and CDR2 is YFSETQ. The covered CDR3 bases are TGCGCCAGCAGCCCCGGGACAGGGGTTGAGACC. This translates into CASSPGTGVET. The full CDR3 protein reads CASSPGTGVETQYF.

On this clone itself: Sequencing ends 3 residues short of the CDR3 end; the germline J gene provides the rest. This chain links TRBV7-6 with TRBJ1-1; TRBD1 aligns across 10 bases. Germline assignment: CDR1 SGHVS and CDR2 FNYEAQ. This CDR3 has 16 amino acids. V trimming: 6 bases; J trimming: 0 bases; junction bases outside the gene matches: 7. The CDR3 DNA, read in part, is TGTGCCAGCAGTAGGACAGGGGGGAGGGTGAACACTGAA. It encodes CASSRTGGRVNTE. The full CDR3 is CASSRTGGRVNTEAFF.

Notes on this clone: The read falls 3 residues short of the CDR3 end, and the missing part is taken from the germline J gene. The chain uses TRBV11-3 and TRBJ2-1; 8 bases match TRBD1. The V segment lost 5 bases and the J segment 4 bases; nucleotides outside the gene matches: 7. The CDR3 runs 15 residues. CDR1 is SGHNT, CDR2 YENEEA, per germline. The CDR3 bases that were read are TGTGCCAGCAGCCCCCAGGGGGCGAAATACAATGAG. Translating it yields CASSPQGAKYNE. In full, the CDR3 is CASSPQGAKYNEQFF. Full variable domain (outside the CDR3, taken from reference TRBV11-3 and TRBJ2-1): EAGVVQSPRYKIIEKKQPVAFWCNPISGHNTLYWYLQNLGQGPELLIRYENEEAVDDSQLPKDRFSAERLKGVDSTLKIQPAELGDSAVYLCASSPQGAKYNEQFFGPGTRLTVL.

On this clone itself: The DNA ends 3 residues before the CDR3 does, and the rest of the CDR3 is filled in from the germline J gene. The gene calls are TRBV19 and TRBJ1-5; D not resolved. Germline CDR1 and CDR2: LNHDA and SQIVND (reference sequence). V gave up 7 bases and J gave up 7 bases, with 20 bases separating them. The CDR3 length is 15 residues. The sequenced part of the CDR3 DNA is TGTGCCAGTACCACCGCCGGCTTAGCGGGACAGCCC. Translated: CASTTAGLAGQP. The whole CDR3 is CASTTAGLAGQPQHF.

CDR3 sequence: CASSLGTTKYNEQFF. CDR3 DNA, as far as it was read: TGTGCCAGCAGCTTAGGGACTACCAAATACAATGAG. The genes are TRBV7-2 and TRBJ2-1; D perhaps matches TRBD2 (6 bases). The read is 3 residues too short to cover the CDR3 end, so that end is filled in from the germline J gene. The germline V gene has CDR1 SGHTA and CDR2 FQGNSA. The CDR3 length is 15 residues. The V end was cut by 1 base, the J end by 4 bases, with 11 bases between. The full variable domain, rest sourced from reference TRBV7-2 and TRBJ2-1, is GAGVSQSPSNKVTEKGKDVELRCDPISGHTALYWYRQSLGQGLEFLIYFQGNSAPDKSGLPSDRFSAERTGGSVSTLTIQRTQQEDSAVYLCASSLGTTKYNEQFFGPGTRLTVL.

As for this clone: The DNA ends 3 residues before the CDR3 does, and the rest of the CDR3 is filled in from the germline J gene. The chain employs TRBV19 and TRBJ2-5; 10 bases match TRBD1. This CDR3 has 15 residues. V was pared by 4 bases and J by 2 bases, with 4 bases of the junction left unmatched. CDR1 and CDR2 from the germline V gene are LNHDA and SQIVND (reference sequence). CDR3 in amino acids: CASSRMDRGQETQYF. The covered CDR3 bases are TGTGCCAGTAGTAGAATGGACAGGGGGCAAGAGACC.

About this clone: The read terminates 3 residues before the CDR3 end, so the remaining end is supplied by the germline J gene. This sequence joins TRBV7-3 and TRBJ2-1; TRBD2 matches 9 bases. The CDR3 loop spans 15 amino acids. Germline V gene data show CDR1 as SGHTA and CDR2 as FQGTGA. V gave up 2 bases and J gave up 3 bases; unmatched junction bases: 2. The sequenced part of the CDR3 DNA is TGTGCCAGCAGCTTATCACTAGCGGGCTACAATGAG. Its translation: CASSLSLAGYNE. The entire CDR3 sequence reads CASSLSLAGYNEQFF.

CDR3 DNA, as far as it was read: TGTGCCAGCAGCTTAACGCAGCAAAACTCGGGGGATACG. Translation: CASSLTQQNSGDT. The entire CDR3 protein reads CASSLTQQNSGDTQYF. V usage is TRBV7-3 and J usage is TRBJ2-3; D is possibly TRBD2 (5 bases). The CDR3 is cut off 3 residues early in the read; its end comes from the germline J gene. The CDR3 sequence is 16 residues long. Deletions cut 0 bases from V and 6 bases from J, with 16 bases between. CDR1 is SGHTA and CDR2 is FQGTGA in the germline V gene. Complete variable domain (other parts from reference TRBV7-3 and TRBJ2-3): GAGVSQTPSNKVTEKGKYVELRCDPISGHTALYWYRQSLGQGPEFLIYFQGTGAADDSGLPNDRFFAVRPEGSVSTLKIQRTERGDSAVYLCASSLTQQNSGDTQYFGPGTRLTVL.

As for this clone: The CDR3 is cut off 3 residues early in the read; its end comes from the germline J gene. The V call is TRBV6-1, the J call TRBJ1-6; D might be TRBD1 (5 bases). This CDR3 spans 14 amino acids. Germline V gives CDR1 MNHNS, CDR2 SASEGT. V dropped 4 bases and J dropped 9 bases, with 13 bases sitting between them. Here the CDR3 reads CASSVDRAGSPLHF. The CDR3 DNA, read in part, is TGTGCCAGCAGTGTTGACAGAGCGGGTTCACCC.

Comments on this clone: The read comes to an end 3 residues before the CDR3 does, leaving the germline J gene to fill in the end. This chain uses TRBV20-1 with TRBJ2-7; 9 bases match TRBD1. The germline V gene has CDR1 DFQATT and CDR2 SNEGSKA (reference sequence). This CDR3 has 13 residues. The junction had 7 bases not matched to a gene; V was cut back by 5 bases and J by 5 bases. CDR3 in amino acids: CSAPFTGGDEQYF. The sequenced part of the CDR3 DNA is TGCAGTGCTCCTTTTACAGGGGGCGACGAG.

A note on this clone: The read ends 3 residues shy of where the CDR3 ends; the end is completed using the germline J gene. J is TRBJ2-2 and V is TRBV29-1, with TRBD1 identical over 7 bases. The germline V gene encodes CDR1 SQVTM and CDR2 ANQGSEA. V gave up 7 bases and J gave up 5 bases; unmatched junction bases: 10. The CDR3 totals 14 residues. The covered CDR3 bases are TGCAGCGCATCTACAGGGGTATATACCGGGGAG. Protein product: CSASTGVYTGE. The CDR3 in its entirety is CSASTGVYTGELFF.

Turning to this clone: The CDR3 end is not reached by the read, which stops 3 residues before it; the germline J gene fills it in. V and J are TRBV11-2 and TRBJ1-2; D possibly corresponds to TRBD1 (6 bases). V lost 5 bases and J lost 4, with 11 bases in between. The germline CDR1 and CDR2 sequences are SGHAT and FQNNGV. This CDR3 has 13 residues. Incomplete CDR3 DNA: TGTGCCAGCAGCCAGGACAGTGTCTATGGC. This translates into CASSQDSVYG. The whole CDR3 region reads CASSQDSVYGYTF. Complete variable domain (other parts from reference TRBV11-2 and TRBJ1-2): EAGVAQSPRYKIIEKRQSVAFWCNPISGHATLYWYQQILGQGPKLLIQFQNNGVVDDSQLPKDRFSAERLKGVDSTLKIQPAKLEDSAVYLCASSQDSVYGYTFGSGTRLTVV.

About this clone itself: One junction end disagrees with the germline gene, perhaps due to a read error. With the read ending 3 residues before the CDR3 end, the germline J gene is used to fill in that end. The gene calls are TRBV4-2 and TRBJ1-1; 8 nucleotides line up with TRBD1. CDR3 length equals 14 residues. Germline-derived CDR1 and CDR2 are LGHNA and YNFKEQ. Partial CDR3 DNA: TGCGCCAGCAGCCAAGCAGGGGGCTACACTGAA. Translation: CASSQAGGYTE. The entire CDR3 protein is CASSQAGGYTEAFF.

In regard to this clone: The read halts 3 residues ahead of the CDR3 end, with the missing end drawn from the germline J gene. This chain connects TRBV5-4 to TRBJ2-1; no firm D call. The ends were cut back, 3 bases at V and 0 bases at J, with 7 bases in the middle. The germline V gene encodes CDR1 SGHNT and CDR2 YYREEE (reference sequence). The CDR3 contains 14 residues. Incomplete CDR3 DNA: TGTGCCAGCAGCTACCATAGCTCCTACAATGAG. It codes for CASSYHSSYNE. The whole CDR3 sequence is CASSYHSSYNEQFF.

Comment on this clone: Read data end 3 residues before the CDR3 end; the end is taken from the germline J gene. The gene calls are TRBV2 and TRBJ1-6; a weak D match, TRBD1 (6 bases). The germline gives CDR1 SNHLY, CDR2 FYNNEI. This CDR3 has 16 residues. V was shortened by 0 bases and J by 9 bases, with 15 bases between the two germline ends. The sequenced CDR3 bases are TGTGCCAGCAGTGAAGCGGGACACAGGGTACGTTCACCC. As protein: CASSEAGHRVRSP. The whole CDR3 sequence reads CASSEAGHRVRSPLHF.

In regard to this clone: The read ends 3 residues shy of where the CDR3 ends; the end is completed using the germline J gene. The chain links TRBV29-1 to TRBJ2-1; 11 bases match TRBD2. From germline, CDR1 is SQVTM and CDR2 ANQGSEA. Unmatched junction bases numbered 10, after V lost 0 bases and J lost 9 bases. The CDR3 contains 16 residues. CDR3 sequence reads: CSVEEMTSGEEGEQFF. CDR3 DNA, as far as it was read: TGCAGCGTTGAAGAGATGACTAGCGGGGAGGAAGGTGAG.

To note about this clone: The read ends 3 residues early relative to the CDR3; the germline J gene fills the gap. The chain carries TRBV5-4 and TRBJ2-3; D possibly uses TRBD1 or TRBD2 (5 bases each). The CDR3 sequence is 15 residues long. V was pared by 5 bases and J by 4 bases, with 17 bases between. The germline V gene encodes CDR1 SGHNT and CDR2 YYREEE (reference sequence). The CDR3 sequence: CASRKEAGSPDTQYF. The CDR3 DNA, read in part, is TGTGCCAGCAGAAAAGAAGCAGGGAGTCCAGATACG.

Note on this clone: Read coverage stops 3 residues before the CDR3 terminus; the germline J gene supplies the remainder. The genes are TRBV20-1 and TRBJ2-2; D unresolved. The germline CDR1 and CDR2 sequences are DFQATT and SNEGSKA (reference sequence). The V end was cut by 1 base, the J end by 4 bases, with 16 bases between. This CDR3 has 16 residues. The CDR3 protein is CSARGADLSSTGELFF. The CDR3 DNA, read in part, is TGCAGTGCTAGAGGAGCCGATTTGTCCTCCACCGGGGAG.

The chain's CDR3 is CASKTSGTGGTGELFF. The covered CDR3 bases are TGTGCCAGCAAGACATCCGGGACAGGGGGCACCGGGGAG. This sequence joins TRBV28 and TRBJ2-2; 11 bases map to TRBD1. The sequenced fragment ends 3 residues before the CDR3 boundary, so the rest is inferred from the germline J gene. This CDR3 region has 16 residues. The germline CDR1 and CDR2 sequences are MDHEN and SYDVKM. V lost 7 bases and J lost 4; bases outside the gene matches: 8.

Remarks on this clone: The read is 3 residues too short to cover the CDR3 end, so that end is filled in from the germline J gene. The chain combines TRBV18 with TRBJ2-3, with D unresolved. The CDR3 contains 13 residues. Trimming cost V 3 bases and J 1 base, with 5 bases left between them. In germline, CDR1 is KGHSH, CDR2 LQKENI. CDR3 sequence reads: CASSPAGTDTQYF. The DNA read from the CDR3 is TGTGCCAGCTCACCTGCAGGCACAGATACG.

Worth noting for this clone: The read stops 3 residues short of the end of the CDR3; the missing end is completed from the germline J gene. The rearrangement uses TRBV20-1 and TRBJ1-3; the match to TRBD1 covers 11 bases. The CDR3 is 13 residues long. Germline V lookup: CDR1 DFQATT, CDR2 SNEGSKA (reference sequence). The CDR3 DNA, read in part, is TGCAGTGCTAGAAGGGACAGGGGGTATACA. It yields the protein CSARRDRGYT. The entire CDR3 reads CSARRDRGYTIYF.

Remarks on this clone: The read falls 3 residues short of the CDR3 end, and the missing part is taken from the germline J gene. This chain links TRBV7-9 with TRBJ1-1; 8 nucleotides align to TRBD1. Germline-derived CDR1 and CDR2 are SEHNR and FQNEAQ (reference sequence). Germline trimming cut 4 bases from V and 1 base from J; bases unmatched to any gene: 2. The CDR3 is 14 amino acids. Partial CDR3 DNA: TGTGCCAGCAGCTACGGACAGGGGAACACTGAA. It encodes CASSYGQGNTE. The entire CDR3 sequence reads CASSYGQGNTEAFF.

Concerning this clone: From the germline J gene comes the end of the CDR3, since the read stops 3 residues before it. The gene calls are TRBV6-1 and TRBJ1-5; 7 bases line up with TRBD1. Germline CDR1 MNHNS, CDR2 SASEGT. The CDR3 has 15 residues. With 1 base clipped from V and 3 bases from J, the junction kept 3 bases outside the gene matches. CDR3 sequence reads: CASSEDRGYNQPQHF. The DNA read from the CDR3 is TGTGCCAGCAGTGAAGACAGGGGATACAATCAGCCC.

A word on this clone: The read comes to an end 3 residues before the CDR3 does, leaving the germline J gene to fill in the end. V usage is TRBV5-1 and J usage is TRBJ1-1; tentative D call: TRBD1 (5 bases). Germline loops: CDR1 SGHRS, CDR2 YFSETQ. V shed 4 bases and J shed 1 base, with 11 bases lying between them. The CDR3 spans 14 residues. The CDR3 sequence is CASSPQASNTEAFF. The sequenced part of the CDR3 DNA is TGCGCCAGCAGCCCACAGGCGTCGAACACTGAA. Complete variable domain (other parts from reference TRBV5-1 and TRBJ1-1): KAGVTQTPRYLIKTRGQQVTLSCSPISGHRSVSWYQQTPGQGLQFLFEYFSETQRNKGNFPGRFSGRQFSNSRSEMNVSTLELGDSALYLCASSPQASNTEAFFGQGTRLTVV.

Turning to this clone: The read finishes 3 residues shy of the CDR3 end, and the germline J gene is used to complete it. The chain uses TRBV18 and TRBJ1-5, with a tentative D call TRBD1 (6 bases). CDR3 size: 19 residues. Trimming took 0 bases from V and 0 from J, leaving 18 bases between them. The germline gives CDR1 KGHSH, CDR2 LQKENI. The part of the CDR3 DNA that was read is TGTGCCAGCTCACCACCCGGAGAGGGGGGGGATTATAGCAATCAGCCC. Translation gives CASSPPGEGGDYSNQP. The whole CDR3 protein is CASSPPGEGGDYSNQPQHF.

With regard to this clone: The CDR3 end falls 3 residues outside the read, so it is completed with the germline J gene. This rearrangement joins TRBV27 to TRBJ2-3; D unclear. Germline loops: CDR1 MNHEY, CDR2 SMNVEV (reference sequence). V lost 3 bases, J lost 5 bases, and 12 bases lay in between. The CDR3 sequence is 14 residues long. The sequenced part of the CDR3 DNA is TGTGCCAGCAGTTTGGTACAGAGTCAAGATACG. Protein product: CASSLVQSQDT. The CDR3 reads in full as CASSLVQSQDTQYF.

With regard to this clone: The read terminates 3 residues before the CDR3 end, so the remaining end is supplied by the germline J gene. The V gene is TRBV5-1, the J gene TRBJ2-7; 11 nucleotides line up with TRBD2. V dropped 5 bases and J dropped 4; count of bases not matched to a gene: 8. The germline V gene has CDR1 SGHRS and CDR2 YFSETQ. The CDR3 extends over 15 amino acids. CDR3 bases read: TGCGCCAGCAGGCAAGGGACTAGCGGAGGGTACGAG. It translates to CASRQGTSGGYE. The entire CDR3 reads CASRQGTSGGYEQYF.